These 4 T cell receptor beta chains came from one sample sequenced in a study of blood T cells in healthy people across ages. Using a J-beta primer mix together with a sample-barcoded 5' primer, a second PCR was run for roughly 7 to 12 cycles. TCRdb ran MiXCR on the 5' RACE reads and lists one entry per CDR3 protein. The sample has 870,000 or so distinct CDR3 sequences, less than 35% seen once; the top ten hold roughly 17%. The material sequenced was blood. Receptors originate from a woman of 80 years or more in good health.

This clonotype occurred many times. CDR3 sequence reads: CASSIAGTLDYGYTF. The CDR3 bases are TGTGCCAGCAGCATTGCCGGGACACTCGACTATGGCTACACCTTC. The chain links TRBV3-1 to TRBJ1-2, with D possibly being TRBD1 (6 bases). CDR3 size: 15 residues. V was trimmed by 5 bases and J by 3 bases, leaving 16 bases between them. Per germline, CDR1 LGHDT and CDR2 YNNKEL (reference sequence).

This clonotype was detected many times. V gene TRBV5-1 combines with J gene TRBJ2-3, with 16 bases that match TRBD2. J lost 4 bases, V lost 4 bases, and 3 bases had no gene match. CDR3 length equals 16 residues. Germline V gene sequence: CDR1 SGHRS, CDR2 YFSETQ. CDR3 in amino acids: CASSKGTSGGADTQYF. The CDR3 DNA sequence: TGCGCCAGCAGCAAAGGGACTAGCGGGGGGGCAGATACGCAGTATTTT.

V is TRBV7-8 and J is TRBJ2-1; the match to TRBD1 covers 7 bases. V gave up 5 bases and J gave up 8 bases; unmatched junction bases: 6. There are 13 residues in the CDR3. Germline CDR1 is SGHVS and CDR2 is FQNEAQ. The CDR3 reads CASSIQGCDEQFF. The CDR3 DNA sequence: TGTGCCAGCAGCATACAGGGGTGCGATGAGCAGTTCTTC.

This clonotype occurred many times. J is TRBJ2-7 and V is TRBV28; either TRBD1 or TRBD2 may supply D (5 bases each). The CDR3 is 14 residues long. The V end lost 6 bases, the J end lost 2 bases, and 14 bases lay between the germline ends. In germline, CDR1 is MDHEN, CDR2 SYDVKM. CDR3 sequence reads: CASRPSGQTYEQYF. Written as DNA, the CDR3 is TGTGCCAGCAGGCCCTCGGGGCAGACCTACGAGCAGTACTTC. Complete variable domain (other parts from reference TRBV28 and TRBJ2-7): DVKVTQSSRYLVKRTGEKVFLECVQDMDHENMFWYRQDPGLGLRLIYFSYDVKMKEKGDIPEGYSVSREKKERFSLILESASTNQTSMYLCASRPSGQTYEQYFGPGTRLTVT.